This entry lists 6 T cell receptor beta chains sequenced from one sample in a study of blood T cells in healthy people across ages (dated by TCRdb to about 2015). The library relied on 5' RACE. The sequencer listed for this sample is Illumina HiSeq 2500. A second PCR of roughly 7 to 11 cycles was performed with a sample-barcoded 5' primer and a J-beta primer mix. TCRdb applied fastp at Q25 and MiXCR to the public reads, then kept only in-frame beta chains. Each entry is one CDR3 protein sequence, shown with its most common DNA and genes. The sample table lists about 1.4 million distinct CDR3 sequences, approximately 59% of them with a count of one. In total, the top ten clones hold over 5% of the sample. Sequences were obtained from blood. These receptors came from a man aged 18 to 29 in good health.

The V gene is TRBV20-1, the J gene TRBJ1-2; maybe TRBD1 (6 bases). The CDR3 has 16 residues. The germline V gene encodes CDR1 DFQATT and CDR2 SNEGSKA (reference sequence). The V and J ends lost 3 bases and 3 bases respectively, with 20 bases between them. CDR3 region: CSASSQGPRRDYGYTF. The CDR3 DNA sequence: TGCAGTGCTAGTAGTCAGGGGCCACGTCGGGACTATGGCTACACCTTC.

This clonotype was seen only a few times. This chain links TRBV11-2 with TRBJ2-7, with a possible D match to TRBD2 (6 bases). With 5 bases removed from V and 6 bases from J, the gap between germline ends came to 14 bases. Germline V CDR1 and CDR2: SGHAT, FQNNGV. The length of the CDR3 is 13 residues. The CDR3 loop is CASSPSGVSEQYF. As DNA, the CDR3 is TGTGCCAGCAGCCCCTCGGGGGTTTCCGAGCAGTACTTC.

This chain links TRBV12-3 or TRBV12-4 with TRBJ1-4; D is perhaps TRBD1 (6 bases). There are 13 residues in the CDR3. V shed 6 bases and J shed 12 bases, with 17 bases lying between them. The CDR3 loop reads CASSRRQGRELFF. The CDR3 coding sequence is TGTGCCAGCAGCCGTCGCCAGGGGCGGGAACTGTTTTTT.

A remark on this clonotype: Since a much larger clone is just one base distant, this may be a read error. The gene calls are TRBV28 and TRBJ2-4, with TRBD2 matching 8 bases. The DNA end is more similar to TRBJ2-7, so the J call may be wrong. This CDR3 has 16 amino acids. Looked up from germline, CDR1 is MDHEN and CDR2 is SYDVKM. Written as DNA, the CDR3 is TGTGCCAGCAGGTTAGGGGGACGAGCGGGAGTATACGAGCAGTACTTC. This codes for CASRLGGRAGVYEQYF.

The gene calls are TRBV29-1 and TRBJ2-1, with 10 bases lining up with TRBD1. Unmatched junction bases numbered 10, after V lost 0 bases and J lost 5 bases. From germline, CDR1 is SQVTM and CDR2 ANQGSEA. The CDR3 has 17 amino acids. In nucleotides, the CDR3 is TGCAGCGTTGAAGACCCTCTGTGGGACAGGGGACACAATGAGCAGTTCTTC. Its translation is CSVEDPLWDRGHNEQFF.

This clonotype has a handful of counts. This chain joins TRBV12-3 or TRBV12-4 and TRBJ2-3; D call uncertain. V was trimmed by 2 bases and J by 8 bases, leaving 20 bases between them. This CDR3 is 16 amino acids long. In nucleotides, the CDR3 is TGTGCCAGCAGTTTAAAGGCCGGTCAGGTCGGAGCTACGCAGTATTTT. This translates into CASSLKAGQVGATQYF.